The clone carrying this T cell receptor beta chain has only a few counts. What it binds is unknown. This record belongs to a study of identical twins. TCRdb re-called the 5' RACE reads through MiXCR, storing one row per CDR3 protein. Among some 900,000 distinct CDR3 sequences listed, approximately 13% were seen once. Germline assignment: CDR1 MNHNS and CDR2 SASEGT. The CDR3 loop spans 13 amino acids. With 7 bases removed from V and 4 bases from J, the gap between germline ends came to 13 bases. Notes on the study in general: Out-of-frame alpha sequences shared between twins exhibited an excess of low generation probability.

The same sample was also used in a study of yellow fever vaccine responses in identical twins.

The specimen was PBMCs. The TCR was taken from a woman in her late teens or twenties in good health. The chain carries TRBV6-1 and TRBJ1-1; D gene uncertain. The DNA for the CDR3 is TGTGCCAGCAACTACGTCTATCGCACTGAAGCTTTCTTT. It specifies CASNYVYRTEAFF.